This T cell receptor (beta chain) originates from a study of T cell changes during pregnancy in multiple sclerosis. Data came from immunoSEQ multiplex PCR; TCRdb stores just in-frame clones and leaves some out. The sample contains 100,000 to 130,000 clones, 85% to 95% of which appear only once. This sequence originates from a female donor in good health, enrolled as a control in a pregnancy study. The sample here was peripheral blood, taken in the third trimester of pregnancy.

The CDR3 sequence: CASSWGQGAGYEQYF. The CDR3 coding sequence is TGCGCCAGCAGCTGGGGACAGGGGGCGGGCTACGAGCAGTACTTC. The V gene is TRBV5-1, the J gene TRBJ2-7, with TRBD1 matching over 12 bases. Germline-derived CDR1 and CDR2 are SGHRS and YFSETQ. Trimming at V came to 3 bases and at J to 3 bases, leaving 4 bases not matched to a gene. The CDR3 runs 15 residues.